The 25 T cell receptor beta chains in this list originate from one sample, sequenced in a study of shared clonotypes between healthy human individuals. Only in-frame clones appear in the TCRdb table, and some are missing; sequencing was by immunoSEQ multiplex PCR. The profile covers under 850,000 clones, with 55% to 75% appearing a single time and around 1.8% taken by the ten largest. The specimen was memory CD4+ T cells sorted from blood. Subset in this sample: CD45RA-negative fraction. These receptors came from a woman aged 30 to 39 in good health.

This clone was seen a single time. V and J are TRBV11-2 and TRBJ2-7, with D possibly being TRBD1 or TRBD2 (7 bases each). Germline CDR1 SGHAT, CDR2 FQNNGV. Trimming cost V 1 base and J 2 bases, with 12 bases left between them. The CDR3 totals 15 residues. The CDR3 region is CASSLARGGAYEQYF. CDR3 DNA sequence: TGTGCCAGCAGCTTAGCCAGGGGGGGTGCCTACGAGCAGTACTTC.

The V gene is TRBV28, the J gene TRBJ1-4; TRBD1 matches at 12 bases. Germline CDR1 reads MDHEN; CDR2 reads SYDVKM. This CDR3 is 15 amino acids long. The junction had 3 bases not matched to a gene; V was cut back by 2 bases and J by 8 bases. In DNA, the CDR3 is TGTGCCAGCAGTTTAGGGGGGACAGGGGGCGAAAAACTGTTTTTT. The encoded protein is CASSLGGTGGEKLFF.

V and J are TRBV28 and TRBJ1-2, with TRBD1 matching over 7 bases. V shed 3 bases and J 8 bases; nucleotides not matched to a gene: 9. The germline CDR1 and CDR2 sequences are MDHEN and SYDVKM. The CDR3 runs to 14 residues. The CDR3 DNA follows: TGTGCCAGCAGTTTCCGCGACAGGGTGATGGGCTACACCTTC. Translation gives CASSFRDRVMGYTF.

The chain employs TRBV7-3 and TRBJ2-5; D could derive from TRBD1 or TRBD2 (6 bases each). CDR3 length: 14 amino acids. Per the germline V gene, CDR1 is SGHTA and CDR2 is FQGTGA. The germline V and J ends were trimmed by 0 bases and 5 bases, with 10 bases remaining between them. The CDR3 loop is CASSLTGGRETQYF. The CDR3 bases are TGTGCCAGCAGCTTAACTGGGGGGCGGGAGACCCAGTACTTC.

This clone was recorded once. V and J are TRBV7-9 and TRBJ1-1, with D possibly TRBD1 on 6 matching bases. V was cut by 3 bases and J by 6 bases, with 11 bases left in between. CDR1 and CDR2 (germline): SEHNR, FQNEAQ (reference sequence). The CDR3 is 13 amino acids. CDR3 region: CASSFMDRAEAFF. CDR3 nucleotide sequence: TGTGCCAGCAGCTTCATGGACAGAGCTGAAGCTTTCTTT.

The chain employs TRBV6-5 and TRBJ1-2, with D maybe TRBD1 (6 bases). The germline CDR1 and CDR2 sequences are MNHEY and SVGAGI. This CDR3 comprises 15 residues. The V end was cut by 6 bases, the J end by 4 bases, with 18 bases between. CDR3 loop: CASSRTRTDAYGYTF. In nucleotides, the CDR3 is TGTGCCAGCAGCCGGACCCGGACAGATGCCTATGGCTACACCTTC.

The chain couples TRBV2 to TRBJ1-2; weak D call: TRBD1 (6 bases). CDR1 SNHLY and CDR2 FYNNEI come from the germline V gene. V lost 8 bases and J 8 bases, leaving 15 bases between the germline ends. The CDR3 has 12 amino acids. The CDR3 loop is CASGNTGSGYTF. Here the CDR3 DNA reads TGTGCCAGCGGCAATACAGGGTCGGGCTACACCTTC.

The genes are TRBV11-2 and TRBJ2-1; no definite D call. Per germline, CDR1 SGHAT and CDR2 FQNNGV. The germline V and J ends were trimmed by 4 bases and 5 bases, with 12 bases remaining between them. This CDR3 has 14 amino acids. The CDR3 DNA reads TGTGCCAGCAGCTCATACAAGGGTCACAATGAGCAGTTCTTC. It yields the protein CASSSYKGHNEQFF.

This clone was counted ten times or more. CDR3 in amino acids: CASSPGLAGGPAKNIQYF. CDR3 in DNA: TGTGCCAGCTCACCAGGACTAGCGGGAGGGCCGGCCAAAAACATTCAGTACTTC. The chain links TRBV18 to TRBJ2-4, with 15 bases identical to TRBD2. The CDR3 is 18 amino acids. V trimming: 2 bases; J trimming: 1 base; junction bases outside the gene matches: 3. CDR1 KGHSH and CDR2 LQKENI come from the germline V gene. Full variable domain (outside the CDR3, taken from reference TRBV18 and TRBJ2-4): NAGVMQNPRHLVRRRGQEARLRCSPMKGHSHVYWYRQLPEEGLKFMVYLQKENIIDESGMPKERFSAEFPKEGPSILRIQQVVRGDSAAYFCASSPGLAGGPAKNIQYFGAGTRLSVL.

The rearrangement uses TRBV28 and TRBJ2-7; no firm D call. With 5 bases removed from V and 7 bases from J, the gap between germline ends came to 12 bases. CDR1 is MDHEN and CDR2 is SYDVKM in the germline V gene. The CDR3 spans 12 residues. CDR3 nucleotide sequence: TGTGCCAGCAGTGACCAGCTAGGGGAGCAGTACTTC. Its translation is CASSDQLGEQYF. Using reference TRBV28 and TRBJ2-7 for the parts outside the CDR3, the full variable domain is DVKVTQSSRYLVKRTGEKVFLECVQDMDHENMFWYRQDPGLGLRLIYFSYDVKMKEKGDIPEGYSVSREKKERFSLILESASTNQTSMYLCASSDQLGEQYFGPGTRLTVT.

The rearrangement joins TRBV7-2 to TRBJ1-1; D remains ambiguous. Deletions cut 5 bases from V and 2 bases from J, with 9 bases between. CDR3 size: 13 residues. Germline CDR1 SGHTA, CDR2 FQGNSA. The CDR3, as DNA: TGTGCCAGCAGCCCACAGCTTAACACTGAAGCTTTCTTT. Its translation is CASSPQLNTEAFF.

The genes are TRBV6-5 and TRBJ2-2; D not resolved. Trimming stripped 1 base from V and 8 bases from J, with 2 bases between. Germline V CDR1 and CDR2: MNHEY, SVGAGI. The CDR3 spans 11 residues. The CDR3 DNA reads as TGTGCCAGCAGTTACTGGGGGGAGCTGTTTTTT. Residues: CASSYWGELFF.

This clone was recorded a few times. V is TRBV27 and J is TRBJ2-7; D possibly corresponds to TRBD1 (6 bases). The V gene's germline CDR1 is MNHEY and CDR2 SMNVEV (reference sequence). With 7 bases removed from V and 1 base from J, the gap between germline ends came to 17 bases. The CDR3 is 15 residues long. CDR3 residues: CASNCHSDSSYEQYF. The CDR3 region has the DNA TGTGCCAGCAACTGCCATTCGGACAGTTCCTACGAGCAGTACTTC.

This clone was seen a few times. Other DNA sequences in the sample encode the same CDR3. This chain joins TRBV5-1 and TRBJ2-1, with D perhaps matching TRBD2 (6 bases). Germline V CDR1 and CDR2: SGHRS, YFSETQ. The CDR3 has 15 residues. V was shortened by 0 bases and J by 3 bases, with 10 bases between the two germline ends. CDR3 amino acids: CASSLASGGYNEQFF. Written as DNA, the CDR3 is TGCGCCAGCAGCTTGGCCTCCGGGGGCTACAATGAGCAGTTCTTC.

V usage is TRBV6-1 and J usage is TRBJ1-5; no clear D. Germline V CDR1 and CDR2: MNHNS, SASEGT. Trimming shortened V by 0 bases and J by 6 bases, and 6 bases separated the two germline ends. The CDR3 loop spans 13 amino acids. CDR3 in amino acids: CASSEAGGQPQHF. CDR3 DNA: TGTGCCAGCAGTGAAGCAGGAGGTCAGCCCCAGCATTTT.

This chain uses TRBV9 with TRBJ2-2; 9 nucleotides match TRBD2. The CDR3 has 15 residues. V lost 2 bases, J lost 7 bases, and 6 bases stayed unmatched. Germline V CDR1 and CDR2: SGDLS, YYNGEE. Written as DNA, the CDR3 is TGTGCCAGCAGCGTTGCTAGCGGGAAGGGCGGGGAGCTGTTTTTT. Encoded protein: CASSVASGKGGELFF.

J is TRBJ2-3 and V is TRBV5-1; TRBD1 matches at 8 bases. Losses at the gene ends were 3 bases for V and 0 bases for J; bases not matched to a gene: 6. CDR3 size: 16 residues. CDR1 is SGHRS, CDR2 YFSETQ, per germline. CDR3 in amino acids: CASSYGQGSSTDTQYF. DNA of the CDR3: TGCGCCAGCAGCTATGGACAGGGTAGTAGCACAGATACGCAGTATTTT.

The chain's CDR3 is CASSLDRLAGDGNIQYF. The CDR3, as DNA: TGTGCCAGCAGCTTAGATCGTCTAGCGGGAGATGGAAACATTCAGTACTTC. The chain recombines TRBV11-2 with TRBJ2-4; 10 positions agree with TRBD2. V lost 0 bases to trimming and J lost 6 bases; unmatched junction nucleotides: 8. The germline gives CDR1 SGHAT, CDR2 FQNNGV. This CDR3 is 17 amino acids long.

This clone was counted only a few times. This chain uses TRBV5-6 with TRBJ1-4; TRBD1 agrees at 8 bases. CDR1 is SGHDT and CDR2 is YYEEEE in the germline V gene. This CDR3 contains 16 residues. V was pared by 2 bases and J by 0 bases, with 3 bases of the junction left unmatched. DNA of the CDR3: TGTGCCAGCAGCTTCAGGGGGCTTGCAACTAATGAAAAACTGTTTTTT. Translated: CASSFRGLATNEKLFF. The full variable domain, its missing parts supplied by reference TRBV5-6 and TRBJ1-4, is DAGVTQSPTHLIKTRGQQVTLRCSPKSGHDTVSWYQQALGQGPQFIFQYYEEEERQRGNFPDRFSGHQFPNYSSELNVNALLLGDSALYLCASSFRGLATNEKLFFGSGTQLSVL.

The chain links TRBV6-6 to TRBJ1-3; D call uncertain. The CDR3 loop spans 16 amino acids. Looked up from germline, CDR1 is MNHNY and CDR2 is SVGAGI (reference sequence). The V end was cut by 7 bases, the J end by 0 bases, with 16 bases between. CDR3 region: CASKGSLARSGNTIYF. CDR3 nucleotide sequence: TGTGCCAGCAAGGGAAGCCTGGCCCGCTCTGGAAACACCATATATTTT.

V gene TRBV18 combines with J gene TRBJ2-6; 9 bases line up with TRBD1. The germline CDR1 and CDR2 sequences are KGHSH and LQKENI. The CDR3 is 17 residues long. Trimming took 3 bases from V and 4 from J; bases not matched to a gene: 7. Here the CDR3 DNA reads TGTGCCAGCTCACCCGGGACAGGGACTTACGGGGCCAACGTCCTGACTTTC. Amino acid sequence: CASSPGTGTYGANVLTF.

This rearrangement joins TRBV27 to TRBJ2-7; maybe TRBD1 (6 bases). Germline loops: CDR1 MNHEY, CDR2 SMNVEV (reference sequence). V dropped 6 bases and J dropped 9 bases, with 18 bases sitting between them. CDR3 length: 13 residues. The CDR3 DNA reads TGTGCCAGCAGCCAAGGACAGTACGCAGTGCAGTACTTC. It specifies CASSQGQYAVQYF.

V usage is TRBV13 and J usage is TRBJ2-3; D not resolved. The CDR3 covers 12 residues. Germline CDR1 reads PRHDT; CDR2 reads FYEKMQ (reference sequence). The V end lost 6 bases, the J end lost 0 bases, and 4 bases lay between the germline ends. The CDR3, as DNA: TGTGCCAGCAGATGGAGCACAGATACGCAGTATTTT. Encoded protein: CASRWSTDTQYF.

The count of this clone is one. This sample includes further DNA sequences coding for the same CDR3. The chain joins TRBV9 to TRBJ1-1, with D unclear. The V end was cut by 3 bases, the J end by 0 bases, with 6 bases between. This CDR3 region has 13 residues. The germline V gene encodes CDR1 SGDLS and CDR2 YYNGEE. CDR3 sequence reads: CASSATVNTEAFF. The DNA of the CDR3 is TGTGCCAGCAGCGCTACAGTGAACACTGAAGCTTTCTTT.

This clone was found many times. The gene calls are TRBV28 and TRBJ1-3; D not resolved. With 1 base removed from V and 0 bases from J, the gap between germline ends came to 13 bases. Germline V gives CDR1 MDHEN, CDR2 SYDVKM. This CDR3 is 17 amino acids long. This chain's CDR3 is CASSLSGSHFSGNTIYF. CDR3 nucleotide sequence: TGTGCCAGCAGTTTATCTGGCAGCCACTTCTCTGGAAACACCATATATTTT.